Detailed here is one T cell receptor (beta chain). What it binds is not known. CDR1 and CDR2 (germline): SQVTM, ANQGSEA. With 6 bases removed from V and 4 bases from J, the gap between germline ends came to 7 bases. The CDR3 is 11 residues long. The sample providers were healthy Caucasian people from Russia, aged about 6 to 100. Extraction yielded at least 5 micrograms of total RNA per sample. The second PCR ran roughly 6 to 12 cycles with a sample-barcoded 5' primer and J-beta primers. TCRdb passed the 5' RACE reads through MiXCR, listing each CDR3 protein once. Of about 780,000 distinct CDR3 sequences in the sample, 46% were seen once. The entry originates in a study of blood T cells in healthy people across ages. Whole-study findings and limits: CMV infection status of these donors was not known.

The clonotype comes from an elderly man in good health. The sequenced material came from blood. The chain has TRBV29-1 and TRBJ2-1, with a weak D call TRBD2 (5 bases). CDR3 region: CSVVAYNEQFF. The CDR3 coding sequence is TGCAGCGTCGTAGCGTACAATGAGCAGTTCTTC.